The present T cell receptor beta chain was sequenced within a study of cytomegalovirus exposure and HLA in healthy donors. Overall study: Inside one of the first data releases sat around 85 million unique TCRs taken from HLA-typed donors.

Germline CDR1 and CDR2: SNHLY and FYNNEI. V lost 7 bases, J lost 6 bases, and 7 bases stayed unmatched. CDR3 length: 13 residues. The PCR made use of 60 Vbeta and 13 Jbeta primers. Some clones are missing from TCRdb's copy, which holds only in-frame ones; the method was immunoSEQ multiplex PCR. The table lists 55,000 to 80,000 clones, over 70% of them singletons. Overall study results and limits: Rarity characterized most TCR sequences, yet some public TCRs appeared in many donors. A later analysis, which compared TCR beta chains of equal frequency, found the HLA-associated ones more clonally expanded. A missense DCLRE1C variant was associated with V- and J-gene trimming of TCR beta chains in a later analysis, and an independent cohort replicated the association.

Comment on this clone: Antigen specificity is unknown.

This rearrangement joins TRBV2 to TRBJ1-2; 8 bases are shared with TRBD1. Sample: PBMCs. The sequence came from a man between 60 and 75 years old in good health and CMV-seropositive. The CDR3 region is CASIAGGANGYTF. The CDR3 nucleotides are TGTGCCAGCATTGCAGGGGGCGCGAATGGCTACACCTTC.